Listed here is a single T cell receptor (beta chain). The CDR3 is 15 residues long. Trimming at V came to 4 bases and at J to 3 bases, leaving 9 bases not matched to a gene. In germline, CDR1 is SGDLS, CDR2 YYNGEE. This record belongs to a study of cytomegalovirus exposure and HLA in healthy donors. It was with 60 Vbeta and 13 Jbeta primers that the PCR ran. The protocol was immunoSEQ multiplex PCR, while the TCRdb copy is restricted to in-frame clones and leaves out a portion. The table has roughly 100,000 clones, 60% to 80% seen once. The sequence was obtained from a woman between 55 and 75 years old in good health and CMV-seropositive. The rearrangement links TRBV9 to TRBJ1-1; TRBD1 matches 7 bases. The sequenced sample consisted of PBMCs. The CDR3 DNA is TGTGCCAGCAGCCTCGGGGGGGACAGACACACTGAAGCTTTCTTT. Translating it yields CASSLGGDRHTEAFF.